This TCR beta chain was sequenced during a study of blood T cells in healthy people across ages. Alongside a J-beta primer mix, a sample-barcoded 5' primer served in a second PCR lasting 7 to 11 cycles. Every molecule of cDNA carried a tag from a template-switch adaptor with 12 random nucleotides. Each CDR3 protein is one row after TCRdb ran MiXCR on the 5' RACE reads. Of hundreds of thousands of distinct CDR3 sequences listed, around 50% are singletons. This clonotype was observed a handful of times. No antigen is known for it. Donors were healthy Caucasian individuals from Russia aged about 6 to 90. Peripheral blood samples of around 9.8 milliliters were drawn from each donor. V lost 0 bases and J lost 8, with 10 bases in between. CDR3 length: 13 residues. The germline V gene has CDR1 SEHNR and CDR2 FQNEAQ (reference sequence). General study results and limits: Naive CD4+ cells and diversity were both higher in long-lived donors than in aged donors.

The source material was blood. This rearrangement joins TRBV7-9 to TRBJ1-1; D ambiguous. The source of this sequence is an elderly woman in good health. The chain's CDR3 is CASSLARETEAFF. The CDR3 bases are TGTGCCAGCAGCTTAGCTAGGGAAACGGAAGCTTTCTTT. Variable domain in full (rest from reference TRBV7-9 and TRBJ1-1): DTGVSQNPRHKITKRGQNVTFRCDPISEHNRLYWYRQTLGQGPEFLTYFQNEAQLEKSRLLSDRFSAERPKGSFSTLEIQRTEQGDSAMYLCASSLARETEAFFGQGTRLTVV.